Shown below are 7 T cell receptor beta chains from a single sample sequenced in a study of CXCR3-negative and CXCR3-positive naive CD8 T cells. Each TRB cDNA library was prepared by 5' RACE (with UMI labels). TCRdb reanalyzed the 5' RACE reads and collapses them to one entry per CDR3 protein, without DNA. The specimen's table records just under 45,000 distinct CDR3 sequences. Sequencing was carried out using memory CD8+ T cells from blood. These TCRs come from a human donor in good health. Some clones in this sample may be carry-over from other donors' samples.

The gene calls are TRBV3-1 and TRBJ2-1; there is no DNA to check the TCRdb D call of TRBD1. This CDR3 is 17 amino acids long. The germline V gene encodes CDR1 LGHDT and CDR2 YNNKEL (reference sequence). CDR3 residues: CASSQDLRGYSYNEQFF.

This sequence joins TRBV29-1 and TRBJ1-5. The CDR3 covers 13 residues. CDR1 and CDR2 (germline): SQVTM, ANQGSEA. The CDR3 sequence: CSVEGVGNQPQHF.

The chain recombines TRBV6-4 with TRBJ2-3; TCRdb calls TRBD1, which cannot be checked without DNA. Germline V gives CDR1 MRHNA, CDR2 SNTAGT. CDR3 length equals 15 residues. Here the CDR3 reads CASSDGLGGPDTQYF.

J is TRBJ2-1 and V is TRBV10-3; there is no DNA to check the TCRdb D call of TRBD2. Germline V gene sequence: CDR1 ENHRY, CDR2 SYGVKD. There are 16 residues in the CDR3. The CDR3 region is CAISAVELALDNEQFF.

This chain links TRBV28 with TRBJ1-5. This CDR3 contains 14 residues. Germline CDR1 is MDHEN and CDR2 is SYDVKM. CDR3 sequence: CASSLWQGRQPQHF.

CDR3 sequence reads: CSARPRGQGYTEAFF. This sequence joins TRBV20-1 and TRBJ1-1; TCRdb picks TRBD1, but there is no DNA to check that call. Per the germline V gene, CDR1 is DFQATT and CDR2 is SNEGSKA (reference sequence). The length of the CDR3 is 15 residues.

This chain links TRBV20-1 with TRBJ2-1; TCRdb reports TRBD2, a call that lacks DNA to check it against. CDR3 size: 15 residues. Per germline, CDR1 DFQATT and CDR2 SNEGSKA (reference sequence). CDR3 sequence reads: CSARDEREGLNEQFF.